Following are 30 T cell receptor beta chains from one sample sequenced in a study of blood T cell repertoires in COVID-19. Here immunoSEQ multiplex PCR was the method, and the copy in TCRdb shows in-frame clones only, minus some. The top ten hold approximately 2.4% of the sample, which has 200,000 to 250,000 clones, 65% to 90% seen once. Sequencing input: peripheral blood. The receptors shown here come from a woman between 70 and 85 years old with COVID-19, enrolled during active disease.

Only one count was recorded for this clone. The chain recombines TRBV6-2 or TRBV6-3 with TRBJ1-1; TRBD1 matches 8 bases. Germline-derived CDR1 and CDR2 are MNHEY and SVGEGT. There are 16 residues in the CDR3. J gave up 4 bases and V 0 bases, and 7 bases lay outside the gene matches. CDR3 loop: CASSYSMNRGGTEAFF. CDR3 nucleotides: TGTGCCAGCAGTTACTCGATGAACAGGGGGGGCACTGAAGCTTTCTTT.

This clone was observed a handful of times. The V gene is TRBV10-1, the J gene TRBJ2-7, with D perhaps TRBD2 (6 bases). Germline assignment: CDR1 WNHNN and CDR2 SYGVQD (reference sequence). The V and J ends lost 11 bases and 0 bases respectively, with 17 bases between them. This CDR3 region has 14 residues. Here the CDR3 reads CAGPRDCSSYEQYF. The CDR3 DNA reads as TGCGCCGGCCCCCGGGACTGCAGCTCCTACGAGCAGTACTTC.

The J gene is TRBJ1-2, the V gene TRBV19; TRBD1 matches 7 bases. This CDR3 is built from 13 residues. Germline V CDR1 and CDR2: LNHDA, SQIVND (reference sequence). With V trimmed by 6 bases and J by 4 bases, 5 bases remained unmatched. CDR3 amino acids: CASSPTGTYGYTF. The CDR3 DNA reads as TGTGCCAGTAGCCCGACAGGGACCTATGGCTACACCTTC.

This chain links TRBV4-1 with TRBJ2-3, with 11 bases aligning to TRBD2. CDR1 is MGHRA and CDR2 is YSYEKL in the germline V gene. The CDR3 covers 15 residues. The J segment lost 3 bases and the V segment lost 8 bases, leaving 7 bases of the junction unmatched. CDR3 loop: CASAVLAGATDTQYF. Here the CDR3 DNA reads TGCGCCAGCGCAGTACTAGCGGGAGCTACAGATACGCAGTATTTT.

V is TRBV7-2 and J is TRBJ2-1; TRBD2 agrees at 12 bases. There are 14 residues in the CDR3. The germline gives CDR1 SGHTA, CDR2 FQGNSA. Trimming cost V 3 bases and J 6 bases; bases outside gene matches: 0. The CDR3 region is CASSLGLAGNEQFF. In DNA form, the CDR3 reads TGTGCCAGCAGCTTGGGACTAGCGGGCAATGAGCAGTTCTTC.

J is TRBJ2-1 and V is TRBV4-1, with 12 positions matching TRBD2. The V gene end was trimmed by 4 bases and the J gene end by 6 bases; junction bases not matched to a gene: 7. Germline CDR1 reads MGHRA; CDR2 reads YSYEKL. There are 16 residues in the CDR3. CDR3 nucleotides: TGCGCCAGCAGCCCCCGCGCACTAGCGGGGGGCAATGAGCAGTTCTTC. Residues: CASSPRALAGGNEQFF.

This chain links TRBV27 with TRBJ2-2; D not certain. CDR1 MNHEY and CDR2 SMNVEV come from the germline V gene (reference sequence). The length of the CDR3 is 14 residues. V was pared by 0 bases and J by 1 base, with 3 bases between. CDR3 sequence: CASSLSRNTGELFF. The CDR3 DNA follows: TGTGCCAGCAGTTTATCCAGGAACACCGGGGAGCTGTTTTTT.

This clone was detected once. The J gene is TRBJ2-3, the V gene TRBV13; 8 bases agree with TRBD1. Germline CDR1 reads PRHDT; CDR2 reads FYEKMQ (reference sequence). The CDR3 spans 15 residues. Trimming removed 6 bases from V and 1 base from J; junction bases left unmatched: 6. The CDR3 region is CASSFGQGRTDTQYF. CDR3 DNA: TGTGCCAGCAGTTTTGGACAGGGACGCACAGATACGCAGTATTTT.

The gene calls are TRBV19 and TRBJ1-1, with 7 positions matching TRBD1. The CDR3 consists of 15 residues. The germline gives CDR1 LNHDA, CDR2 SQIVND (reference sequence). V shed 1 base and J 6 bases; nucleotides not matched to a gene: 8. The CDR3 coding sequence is TGTGCCAGTAGTATAGCCACAGGCACAGGGGCTGAAGCTTTCTTT. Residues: CASSIATGTGAEAFF.

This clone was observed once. This CDR3 is CASSPGVVTDTQYF. The CDR3 bases are TGTGCCAGCAGTCCCGGTGTAGTGACAGATACGCAGTATTTT. The J gene is TRBJ2-3, the V gene TRBV21-1; TRBD2 is taken as the D call from the table, unchecked against the DNA. TRBV21-1 has pseudogene status. The CDR3 covers 14 residues.

The CDR3 loop reads CASSTPGQGPNEQFF. The CDR3 DNA reads as TGTGCTAGTTCCACACCGGGACAGGGGCCGAATGAGCAGTTCTTC. V gene TRBV12-5 combines with J gene TRBJ2-1; 10 bases map to TRBD1. V gave up 8 bases and J gave up 7 bases; unmatched junction bases: 11. CDR3 length: 15 amino acids. Germline V lookup: CDR1 LGHNT, CDR2 FRNRAP.

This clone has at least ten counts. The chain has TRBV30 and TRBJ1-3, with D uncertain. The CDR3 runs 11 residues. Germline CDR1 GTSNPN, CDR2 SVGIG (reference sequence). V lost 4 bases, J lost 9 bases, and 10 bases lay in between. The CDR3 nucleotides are TGTGCCTGGACGGAAAGCGGCACCATATATTTT. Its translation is CAWTESGTIYF.

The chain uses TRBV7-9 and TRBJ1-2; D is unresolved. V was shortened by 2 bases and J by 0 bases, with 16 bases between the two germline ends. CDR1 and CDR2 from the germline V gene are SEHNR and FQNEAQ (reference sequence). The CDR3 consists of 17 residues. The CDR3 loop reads CASSLYEGYLANYGYTF. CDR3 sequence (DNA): TGTGCCAGCAGCTTATACGAGGGCTATCTTGCTAACTATGGCTACACCTTC.

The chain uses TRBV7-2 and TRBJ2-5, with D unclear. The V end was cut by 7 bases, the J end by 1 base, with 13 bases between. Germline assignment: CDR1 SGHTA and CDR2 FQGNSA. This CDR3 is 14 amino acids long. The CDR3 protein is CASTPGLRQETQYF. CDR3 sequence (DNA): TGTGCCAGCACCCCAGGTTTACGCCAAGAGACCCAGTACTTC.

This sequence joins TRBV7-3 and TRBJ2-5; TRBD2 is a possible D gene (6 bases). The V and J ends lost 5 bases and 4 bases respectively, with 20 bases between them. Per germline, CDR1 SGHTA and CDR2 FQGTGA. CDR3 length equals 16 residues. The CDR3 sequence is CASSPITPVGGETQYF. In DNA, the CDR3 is TGTGCCAGCAGCCCGATTACCCCTGTGGGAGGAGAGACCCAGTACTTC. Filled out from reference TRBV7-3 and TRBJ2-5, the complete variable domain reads GAGVSQTPSNKVTEKGKYVELRCDPISGHTALYWYRQSLGQGPEFLIYFQGTGAADDSGLPNDRFFAVRPEGSVSTLKIQRTERGDSAVYLCASSPITPVGGETQYFGPGTRLLVL.

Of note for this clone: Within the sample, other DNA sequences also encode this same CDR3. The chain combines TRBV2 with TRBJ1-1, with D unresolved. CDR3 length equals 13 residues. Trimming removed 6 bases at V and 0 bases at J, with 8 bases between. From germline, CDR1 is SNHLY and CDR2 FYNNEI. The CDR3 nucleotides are TGTGCCAGCAGGCGGGCAATGAACACTGAAGCTTTCTTT. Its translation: CASRRAMNTEAFF.

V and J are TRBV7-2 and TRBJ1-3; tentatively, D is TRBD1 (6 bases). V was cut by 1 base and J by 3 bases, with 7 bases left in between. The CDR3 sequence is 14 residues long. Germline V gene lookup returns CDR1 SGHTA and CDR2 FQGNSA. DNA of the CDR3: TGTGCCAGCAGCTTAGAGACAGGTGGAAACACCATATATTTT. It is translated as CASSLETGGNTIYF.

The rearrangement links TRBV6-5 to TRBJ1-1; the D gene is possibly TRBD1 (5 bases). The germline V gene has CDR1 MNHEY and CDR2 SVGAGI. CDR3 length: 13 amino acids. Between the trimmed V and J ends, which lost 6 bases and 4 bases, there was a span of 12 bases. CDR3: CASSLAGGTEAFF. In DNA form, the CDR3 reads TGTGCCAGCAGCTTAGCGGGGGGCACTGAAGCTTTCTTT.

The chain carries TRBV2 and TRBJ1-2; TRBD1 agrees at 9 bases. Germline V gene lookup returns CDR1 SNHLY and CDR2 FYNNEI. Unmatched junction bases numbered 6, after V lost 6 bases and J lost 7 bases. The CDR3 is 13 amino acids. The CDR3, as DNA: TGTGCCAGCAGGGGAACAGGGGGCTCTGGCTACACCTTC. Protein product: CASRGTGGSGYTF. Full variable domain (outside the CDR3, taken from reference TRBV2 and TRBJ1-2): EPEVTQTPSHQVTQMGQEVILRCVPISNHLYFYWYRQILGQKVEFLVSFYNNEISEKSEIFDDQFSVERPDGSNFTLKIRSTKLEDSAMYFCASRGTGGSGYTFGSGTRLTVV.

CDR3 sequence (DNA): TGTGCCAGCAGCTTAGCAGGGGGAGAATCACCCCTCCACTTT. Protein product: CASSLAGGESPLHF. The chain uses TRBV5-4 and TRBJ1-6, with 7 bases lining up with TRBD1. Germline V lookup: CDR1 SGHNT, CDR2 YYREEE (reference sequence). With 2 bases clipped from V and 10 bases from J, the junction kept 6 bases outside the gene matches. This CDR3 comprises 14 residues.

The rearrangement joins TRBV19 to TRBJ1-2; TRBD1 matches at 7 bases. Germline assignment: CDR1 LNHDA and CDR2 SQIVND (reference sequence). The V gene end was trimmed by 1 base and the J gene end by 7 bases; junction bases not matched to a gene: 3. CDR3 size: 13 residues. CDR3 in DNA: TGTGCCAGTAGTATAGGGCACAGGGGTGGCTACACCTTC. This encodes CASSIGHRGGYTF.

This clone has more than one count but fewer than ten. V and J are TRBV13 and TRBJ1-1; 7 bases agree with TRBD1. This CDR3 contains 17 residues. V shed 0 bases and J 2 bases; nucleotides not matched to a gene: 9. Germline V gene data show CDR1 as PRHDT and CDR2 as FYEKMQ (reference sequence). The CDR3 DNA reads TGTGCCAGCAGCTTAGGATCTCTGGGACAGCTTAACACTGAAGCTTTCTTT. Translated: CASSLGSLGQLNTEAFF.

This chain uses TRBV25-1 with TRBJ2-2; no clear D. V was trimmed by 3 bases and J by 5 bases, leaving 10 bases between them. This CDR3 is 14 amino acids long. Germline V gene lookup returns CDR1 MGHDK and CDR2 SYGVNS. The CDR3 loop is CASSEPYGTGELFF. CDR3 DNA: TGTGCCAGCAGTGAGCCCTACGGTACCGGGGAGCTGTTTTTT.

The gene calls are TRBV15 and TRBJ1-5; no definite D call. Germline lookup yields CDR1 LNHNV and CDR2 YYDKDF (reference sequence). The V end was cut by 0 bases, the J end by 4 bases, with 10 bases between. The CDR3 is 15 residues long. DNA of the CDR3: TGTGCCACCAGCAGAGATCTTGTATCGAATCAGCCCCAGCATTTT. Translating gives CATSRDLVSNQPQHF.

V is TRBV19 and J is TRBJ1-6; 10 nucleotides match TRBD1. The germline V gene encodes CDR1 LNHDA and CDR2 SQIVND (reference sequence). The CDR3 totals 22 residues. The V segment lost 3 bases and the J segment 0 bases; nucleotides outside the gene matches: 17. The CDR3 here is CASSITGQGSNLRLSYNSPLHF. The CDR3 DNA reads TGTGCCAGTAGTATCACGGGACAGGGGAGTAATCTTCGTCTCTCCTATAATTCACCCCTCCACTTT.

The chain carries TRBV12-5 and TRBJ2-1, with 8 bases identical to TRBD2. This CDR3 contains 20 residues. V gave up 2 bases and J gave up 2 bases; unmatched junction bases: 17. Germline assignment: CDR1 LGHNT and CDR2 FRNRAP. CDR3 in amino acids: CASGLYSPLIGTSTYNEQFF. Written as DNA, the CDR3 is TGTGCTAGTGGTTTGTATAGCCCCCTCATAGGGACTAGTACCTACAATGAGCAGTTCTTC.

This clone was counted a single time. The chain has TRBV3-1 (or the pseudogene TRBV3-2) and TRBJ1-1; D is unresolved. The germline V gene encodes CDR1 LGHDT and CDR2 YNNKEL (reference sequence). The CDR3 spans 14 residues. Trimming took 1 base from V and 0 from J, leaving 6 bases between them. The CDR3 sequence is CASSQGYMNTEAFF. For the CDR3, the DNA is TGTGCCAGCAGCCAAGGGTACATGAACACTGAAGCTTTCTTT.

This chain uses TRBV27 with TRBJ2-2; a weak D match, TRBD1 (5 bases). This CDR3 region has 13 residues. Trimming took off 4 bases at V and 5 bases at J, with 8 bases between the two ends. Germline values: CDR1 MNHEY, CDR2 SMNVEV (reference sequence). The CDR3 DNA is TGTGCCAGCAGTTATCGGACAACCGGGGAGCTGTTTTTT. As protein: CASSYRTTGELFF.

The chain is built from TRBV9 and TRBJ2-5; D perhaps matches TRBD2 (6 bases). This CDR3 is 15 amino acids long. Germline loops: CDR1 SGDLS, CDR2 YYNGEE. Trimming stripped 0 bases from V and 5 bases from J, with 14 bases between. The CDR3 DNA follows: TGTGCCAGCAGCGTAGAACCGGGGGAGGACGAGACCCAGTACTTC. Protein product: CASSVEPGEDETQYF.

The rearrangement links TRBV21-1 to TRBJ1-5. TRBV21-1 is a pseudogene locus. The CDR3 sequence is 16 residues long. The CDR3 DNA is TGTGCCAGCAGCAAAGCGCGGCCGGCAGTCAATCAGCCCCAGCATTTT. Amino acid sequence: CASSKARPAVNQPQHF.